The source of this TCR beta chain is a study of blood T cell repertoires in COVID-19. Some clones are missing from TCRdb's copy, which holds only in-frame ones; the method was immunoSEQ multiplex PCR. This sample has around 470,000 clones, with roughly nine tenths found just once. The length of the CDR3 is 15 residues. Per germline, CDR1 ENHRY and CDR2 SYGVKD. The V gene end was trimmed by 4 bases and the J gene end by 4 bases; junction bases not matched to a gene: 4. This clone was seen only once. The source material was peripheral blood. The chain carries TRBV10-3 and TRBJ2-1, with 10 bases that match TRBD2. This TCR was sampled from a man younger than 35 with COVID-19, enrolled during active disease. CDR3 coding DNA: TGTGCCATCAGTGGAAGCGGGAGGGATTACAATGAGCAGTTCTTC. Its translation: CAISGSGRDYNEQFF.